These 20 T cell receptor beta chains were all obtained from the same sample, sequenced in a study of spatial heterogeneity in lung cancer. Study-level findings and limits: Within tumors, counts of expanded alpha and beta TCRs tracked tumor mutation counts.

TCRdb reprocessed the 5' RACE reads with MiXCR, giving one entry per CDR3 protein. The sample holds around 9,800 distinct CDR3 sequences, roughly 8% seen once. No antigens are known for them. Indicated time point: sample taken at primary tumor resection. The sample was lung tumor tissue, taken at surgery. The receptors shown here come from a female donor with early-stage non-small cell lung cancer.

In this sample, this clonotype turned up many times. This beta chain was picked up by a library intended for alpha chains and is off target, so its count carries little meaning. The V and J genes are TRBV11-2 and TRBJ1-1; 10 bases are shared with TRBD1. The CDR3 has 17 amino acids. Germline V lookup: CDR1 SGHAT, CDR2 FQNNGV. V shed 5 bases, J shed 2 bases, and the junction held 11 bases outside the gene matches. The CDR3 region is CASSHKDRGLPNTEAFF. In DNA, the CDR3 is TGTGCCAGCAGCCATAAAGACAGGGGGCTCCCCAACACTGAAGCTTTCTTT. The full variable domain, completed using reference TRBV11-2 and TRBJ1-1, is EAGVAQSPRYKIIEKRQSVAFWCNPISGHATLYWYQQILGQGPKLLIQFQNNGVVDDSQLPKDRFSAERLKGVDSTLKIQPAKLEDSAVYLCASSHKDRGLPNTEAFFGQGTRLTVV.

This clonotype is classed as medium-sized. Because this beta chain is a stray read in a library intended to capture alpha chains, its abundance should not be given much weight. The CDR3 reads CASSATPGLASDTQYF. CDR3 coding DNA: TGTGCCAGCAGCGCGACTCCGGGACTAGCGTCGGATACGCAGTATTTT. V is TRBV7-6 and J is TRBJ2-3; 10 bases fit TRBD2. This CDR3 region has 16 residues. V lost 5 bases, J lost 6 bases, and 11 bases stayed unmatched. Per germline, CDR1 SGHVS and CDR2 FNYEAQ. Supplemented by reference TRBV7-6 and TRBJ2-3, the full variable domain reads GAGVSQSPRYKVTKRGQDVALRCDPISGHVSLYWYRQALGQGPEFLTYFNYEAQQDKSGLPNDRFSAERPEGSISTLTIQRTEQRDSAMYRCASSATPGLASDTQYFGPGTRLTVL.

This clonotype was detected ten times or more. Because the library targeted alpha chains, this beta chain is an off-target read whose size means little. This sequence joins TRBV29-1 and TRBJ2-5; maybe TRBD2 (5 bases). Trimming left V 1 base short and J 5 bases short, with 11 bases between. Germline values: CDR1 SQVTM, CDR2 ANQGSEA. This CDR3 spans 13 amino acids. CDR3 protein: CSVEASQRETQYF. The CDR3 DNA is TGCAGCGTTGAAGCCTCTCAGCGGGAGACCCAGTACTTC.

This clonotype was recorded at least ten times. This beta chain appears as a stray read in a library generated for alpha chains; its size is not informative. V is TRBV3-1 and J is TRBJ2-3; the match to TRBD2 covers 9 bases. This CDR3 comprises 15 residues. Trimming cost V 6 bases and J 5 bases; bases outside gene matches: 9. Germline CDR1 LGHDT, CDR2 YNNKEL (reference sequence). In DNA form, the CDR3 reads TGTGCCAGCAGAGGAGCGGGGGGCCGACAAGATACGCAGTATTTT. This codes for CASRGAGGRQDTQYF.

In its sample, this clonotype ranks as medium-sized. This beta chain turned up in a library designed for alpha chains; as an off-target read, its abundance says little. J is TRBJ2-1 and V is TRBV9, with a tentative D call TRBD2 (7 bases). Between the trimmed V and J ends, which lost 4 bases and 0 bases, there was a span of 11 bases. The CDR3 extends over 15 amino acids. Germline V gene lookup returns CDR1 SGDLS and CDR2 YYNGEE. CDR3 DNA sequence: TGTGCCAGCAGCCGCGGGGGCAGCTCCTACAATGAGCAGTTCTTC. Translation: CASSRGGSSYNEQFF.

This clonotype was picked up many times. This beta chain turned up in a library designed for alpha chains; as an off-target read, its abundance says little. This chain connects TRBV20-1 to TRBJ1-1; TRBD1 is a possible D gene (5 bases). The ends were cut back, 0 bases at V and 5 bases at J, with 13 bases in the middle. The CDR3 has 14 amino acids. CDR1 DFQATT and CDR2 SNEGSKA come from the germline V gene (reference sequence). The CDR3 DNA is TGCAGTGCTAGAGATATAGCAGGGAGGACTGAAGCTTTCTTT. Amino acids: CSARDIAGRTEAFF.

This clonotype showed up many times. This beta chain appears as a stray read in a library generated for alpha chains; its size is not informative. The chain has TRBV7-2 and TRBJ2-3; 9 bases are a match to TRBD1. This CDR3 region has 15 residues. In germline, CDR1 is SGHTA, CDR2 FQGNSA. With 6 bases clipped from V and 3 bases from J, the junction kept 7 bases outside the gene matches. In DNA form, the CDR3 reads TGTGCCAGCAGTATACAGGGGGCTGCTACAGATACGCAGTATTTT. Amino acids: CASSIQGAATDTQYF.

At least ten counts were recorded for this clonotype. Little can be read into the size of this beta chain, an off-target read in a library designed for alpha chains. The rearrangement links TRBV6-5 to TRBJ2-2; 8 positions match TRBD1. V shed 10 bases and J 4 bases; nucleotides not matched to a gene: 11. Germline assignment: CDR1 MNHEY and CDR2 SVGAGI. The CDR3 spans 15 residues. The CDR3 protein is CATKDRALGTGELFF. DNA of the CDR3: TGTGCCACCAAGGACAGGGCCCTTGGCACCGGGGAGCTGTTTTTT.

Comment on this clonotype: This beta chain is an off-target read within a library intended for alpha chains, so its frequency means little. The chain uses TRBV12-3 or TRBV12-4 and TRBJ2-3; 8 bases are a match to TRBD2. The V and J ends lost 10 bases and 2 bases, in that order; junction bases with no gene match: 11. This CDR3 has 15 residues. In DNA, the CDR3 is TGTGCCACCTCCGGGGGGGGGACACACACAGATACGCAGTATTTT. It encodes CATSGGGTHTDTQYF.

This clonotype was seen ten or more times. This beta chain represents an off-target read in a library built for alpha chains; its size is of limited meaning. The gene calls are TRBV29-1 and TRBJ2-5, with 13 bases aligning to TRBD2. The trim removed 1 base at V and 1 base at J, leaving 0 bases unmatched. Germline V gene data show CDR1 as SQVTM and CDR2 as ANQGSEA. The CDR3 is 15 amino acids. The chain's CDR3 is CSVEGTSGGQETQYF. The CDR3 DNA reads as TGCAGCGTTGAAGGGACTAGCGGGGGCCAAGAGACCCAGTACTTC.

This clonotype was recorded many times. This beta chain lies outside the target of a library built for alpha chains; its clone size means little. V usage is TRBV6-1 and J usage is TRBJ1-5; weak D call: TRBD1 (5 bases). Germline V gives CDR1 MNHNS, CDR2 SASEGT. The CDR3 consists of 14 residues. V was trimmed by 5 bases and J by 5 bases, leaving 13 bases between them. The chain's CDR3 is CASSLQGRDQPQHF. CDR3 DNA: TGTGCCAGCAGTCTCCAGGGAAGGGATCAGCCCCAGCATTTT.

On this clonotype: This beta chain slipped into a library made for alpha chains as a stray read, so its size is not meaningful. V usage is TRBV7-2 and J usage is TRBJ2-3; 9 nucleotides agree with TRBD2. With 1 base clipped from V and 6 bases from J, the junction kept 11 bases outside the gene matches. CDR1 SGHTA and CDR2 FQGNSA come from the germline V gene. The CDR3 is made up of 17 amino acids. This CDR3 is CASSLGLAGNPGDTQYF. DNA of the CDR3: TGTGCCAGCAGCTTAGGGCTAGCGGGGAACCCCGGTGATACGCAGTATTTT.

With respect to this clonotype: A single base separates this from a much larger clone, so it may be a read error. This beta chain turned up in a library designed for alpha chains; as an off-target read, its abundance says little. The chain carries TRBV2 and TRBJ2-5, with TRBD2 matching over 7 bases. This CDR3 is 13 amino acids long. The junction had 4 bases not matched to a gene; V was cut back by 4 bases and J by 5 bases. In germline, CDR1 is SNHLY, CDR2 FYNNEI. The CDR3 here is CASSGLAGETQYF. Written as DNA, the CDR3 is TGTGCCAGCAGTGGACTAGCCGGGGAGACCCAGTACTTC.

To note about this clonotype: For a library built for alpha chains, this beta chain is a stray read; little rests on its size. The rearrangement joins TRBV28 to TRBJ2-7, with 9 bases matching TRBD2. Per germline, CDR1 MDHEN and CDR2 SYDVKM. V lost 2 bases, J lost 2 bases, and 7 bases stayed unmatched. CDR3 length: 16 amino acids. The CDR3 sequence: CASSLRSGGNAYEQYF. The CDR3 DNA is TGTGCCAGCAGTTTACGTAGCGGGGGTAATGCCTACGAGCAGTACTTC.

This clonotype was seen at least ten times. Since it is a stray read in a library aimed at alpha chains, this beta chain has a size that is not meaningful. The genes are TRBV5-5 and TRBJ1-6; weak D call: TRBD1 (5 bases). CDR3 length equals 14 residues. Germline-derived CDR1 and CDR2 are SGHKS and YYEKEE (reference sequence). V was trimmed by 0 bases and J by 5 bases, leaving 6 bases between them. Here the CDR3 reads CASSLGGDNSPLHF. DNA for the CDR3: TGTGCCAGCAGCTTGGGAGGGGATAATTCACCCCTCCACTTT.

Many counts were recorded for this clonotype. Since the library was made to target alpha chains, this beta chain is a stray read and its abundance is not meaningful. V is TRBV7-9 and J is TRBJ2-7, with D unclear. This CDR3 contains 13 residues. V gave up 3 bases and J gave up 2 bases, with 8 bases separating them. Germline CDR1 SEHNR, CDR2 FQNEAQ (reference sequence). CDR3: CASSFLQTYEQYF. CDR3 nucleotides: TGTGCCAGCAGCTTTTTACAGACCTACGAGCAGTACTTC.

Many counts were recorded for this clonotype. For a library built for alpha chains, this beta chain is a stray read; little rests on its size. The rearrangement uses TRBV28 and TRBJ2-3, with 7 positions matching TRBD2. Germline loops: CDR1 MDHEN, CDR2 SYDVKM. The CDR3 is 16 residues long. The ends lost 6 bases at V and 1 base at J; junction bases unmatched: 10. The CDR3 sequence is CASSPLGGGGTDTQYF. The CDR3 nucleotides read TGTGCCAGCAGCCCCCTGGGCGGGGGAGGCACAGATACGCAGTATTTT.

This clonotype showed up many times. This beta chain lies outside the target of a library built for alpha chains; its clone size means little. J is TRBJ2-1 and V is TRBV20-1, with D tentatively TRBD2 (6 bases). CDR3 length: 14 amino acids. Trimming shortened V by 4 bases and J by 3 bases, and 13 bases separated the two germline ends. Germline CDR1 reads DFQATT; CDR2 reads SNEGSKA (reference sequence). CDR3 sequence (DNA): TGCAGTGCTACATTTGGTAGCGGCTACAATGAGCAGTTCTTC. Translating it yields CSATFGSGYNEQFF.

This clonotype qualifies as medium-sized. The library was designed around alpha chains, so this beta chain is a stray read whose abundance carries little weight. The J gene is TRBJ1-1, the V gene TRBV5-4, with D perhaps matching TRBD1 (5 bases). Between the trimmed V and J ends, which lost 3 bases and 6 bases, there was a span of 18 bases. This CDR3 is built from 15 residues. Germline lookup yields CDR1 SGHNT and CDR2 YYREEE (reference sequence). As DNA, the CDR3 is TGTGCCAGCAGCTCCGCCTCCCAGGGTTTGGCTGAAGCTTTCTTT. Translating gives CASSSASQGLAEAFF. The full variable domain, with the rest looked up from reference TRBV5-4 and TRBJ1-1, is ETGVTQSPTHLIKTRGQQVTLRCSSQSGHNTVSWYQQALGQGPQFIFQYYREEENGRGNFPPRFSGLQFPNYSSELNVNALELDDSALYLCASSSASQGLAEAFFGQGTRLTVV.

As to this clonotype: This beta chain is an unintended read in a library built for alpha chains; its size means little. The V call is TRBV20-1, the J call TRBJ2-7; no definite D call. Trimming shortened V by 4 bases and J by 3 bases, and 13 bases separated the two germline ends. The germline gives CDR1 DFQATT, CDR2 SNEGSKA (reference sequence). This CDR3 has 13 amino acids. CDR3 nucleotides: TGCAGTGCTAATCTCGATTGGGGCTACGAGCAGTACTTC. This sequence encodes CSANLDWGYEQYF.